A selection of T cell receptor beta chains follows, all from one sample in a study of early T cells in non-severe SARS-CoV-2 infection. TCRdb re-analysed the 5' RACE reads in MiXCR, keeping a single row per CDR3 protein. The data contain more than 60,000 distinct CDR3 sequences, less than 5% of them singletons. The specimen sequenced was whole blood. All receptors come from an adult who was a healthcare worker with PCR-confirmed SARS-CoV-2 infection or an uninfected control (not recorded which). The conserved cysteine and the conserved F or W are not part of the CDR3 here.

j_gene	v_gene	CDR3aa
TRBJ2-7	TRBV12-3/TRBV12-4	ASSLKGQGTYEQY
TRBJ2-5	TRBV29-1	SVEKAGGLGETQY
TRBJ2-2	TRBV11-3	ASSFRGSGELF
TRBJ2-2	TRBV12-3/TRBV12-4	ASSLLAGALAGELF
TRBJ2-5	TRBV19	ASSRAQETQY
TRBJ2-3	TRBV7-2	ASSLGGSKDTQY
TRBJ2-7	TRBV11-2	ASSLVVDGHEQY
TRBJ2-7	TRBV7-2	ASSTGWLAGIHEQY
TRBJ1-1	TRBV6-6	ASSYSIDRRGTEAF
TRBJ2-7	TRBV7-2	ASSLARNEQY
TRBJ2-1	TRBV7-3	ASSEGLADYNEQF
TRBJ1-1	TRBV7-8	ASSLGRGLNTEAF
TRBJ1-4	TRBV5-5	ASSEDRRGEKLF
TRBJ2-3	TRBV19	ASSRRTVTSTDTQY
TRBJ2-3	TRBV7-6	ASSSNGGRAGRFRQY
TRBJ2-5	TRBV27	ASSHTPGTSLETQY
TRBJ1-1	TRBV5-1	ASSLLGWHTEAF
TRBJ2-7	TRBV6-1	ASTPRWSSGGLGEQY
TRBJ1-1	TRBV5-1	ASSSPPGGEAF
TRBJ1-6	TRBV11-2	ASSSLSSYNSPLH
TRBJ1-4	TRBV29-1	SGAGSPNEKLF
TRBJ2-3	TRBV29-1	SALPGLETDTQY
TRBJ2-3	TRBV19	ASSPGTSGDTQY
TRBJ2-7	TRBV3-1	ASSNGPEQY
TRBJ2-1	TRBV30	AWDTSGLANNEQF
TRBJ1-5	TRBV6-5	ASSPRKGNQPQH
TRBJ2-7	TRBV6-2/TRBV6-3	ASSYAGPSGTISYEQY
TRBJ1-6	TRBV10-3	AISEGLGQNSPLH
TRBJ1-4	TRBV20-1	SAKTGEGLEKLF
TRBJ2-3	TRBV20-1	SARGVSGSTDTQY
TRBJ1-4	TRBV3-1	ASSQVNEKLF
TRBJ2-7	TRBV7-2	ASHPGISSYEQY
TRBJ2-7	TRBV7-9	ASSARGGIHNYEQY
TRBJ1-1	TRBV20-1	SARTGKGRDTEAF
TRBJ2-3	TRBV10-3	AIRRDYSGDTQY
TRBJ2-5	TRBV7-6	ASSSPPGTVQETQY
TRBJ2-1	TRBV6-2/TRBV6-3	ASTFNRHFVSGEQF
TRBJ2-2	TRBV7-3	ASKLDRFETGELF
TRBJ2-2	TRBV29-1	SVRQGDTGELF
TRBJ2-7	TRBV6-2/TRBV6-3	ATQNRDRGYEQY
TRBJ2-5	TRBV20-1	SARRVEETQY
TRBJ2-3	TRBV10-3	AISATSGRTDTQY